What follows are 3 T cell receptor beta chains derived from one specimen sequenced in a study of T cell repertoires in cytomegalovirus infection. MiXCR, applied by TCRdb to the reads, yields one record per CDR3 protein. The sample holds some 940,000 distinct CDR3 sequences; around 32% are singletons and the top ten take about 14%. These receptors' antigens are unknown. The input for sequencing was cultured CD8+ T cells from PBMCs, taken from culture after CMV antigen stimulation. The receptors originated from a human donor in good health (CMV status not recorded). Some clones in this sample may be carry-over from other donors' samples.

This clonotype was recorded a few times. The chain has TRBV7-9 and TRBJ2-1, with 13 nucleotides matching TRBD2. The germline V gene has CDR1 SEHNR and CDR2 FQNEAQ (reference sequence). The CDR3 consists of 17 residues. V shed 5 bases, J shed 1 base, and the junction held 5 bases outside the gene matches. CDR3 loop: CASSHGTSGDSYNEQFF. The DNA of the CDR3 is TGTGCCAGCAGCCACGGGACTAGCGGGGATTCCTACAATGAGCAGTTCTTC. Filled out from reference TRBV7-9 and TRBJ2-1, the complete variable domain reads DTGVSQNPRHKITKRGQNVTFRCDPISEHNRLYWYRQTLGQGPEFLTYFQNEAQLEKSRLLSDRFSAERPKGSFSTLEIQRTEQGDSAMYLCASSHGTSGDSYNEQFFGPGTRLTVL.

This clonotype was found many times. The CDR3 DNA reads as TGTGCCAGCAGCTCAGAAGCGCTTTCGGTCGGGACGGAAAAACTGTTTTTT. It translates to CASSSEALSVGTEKLFF. The V and J genes are TRBV7-9 and TRBJ1-4, with D possibly TRBD1 on 5 matching bases. From germline, CDR1 is SEHNR and CDR2 FQNEAQ (reference sequence). The V gene lost 4 bases and the J gene lost 8 bases, with 23 bases spanning the gap. The CDR3 runs to 17 residues.

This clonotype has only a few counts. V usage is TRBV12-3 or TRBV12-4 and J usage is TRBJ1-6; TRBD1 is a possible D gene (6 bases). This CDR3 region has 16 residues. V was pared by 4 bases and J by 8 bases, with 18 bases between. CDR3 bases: TGTGCCAGCAGTTCCCGGGACACCCTTAAGGATTCACCCCTCCACTTT. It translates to CASSSRDTLKDSPLHF.